This T cell receptor (beta chain) was sequenced in a study of blood T cell repertoires in COVID-19. Those enrolled in Seattle joined during active infection and were followed longitudinally afterward. Assay used: immunoSEQ multiplex PCR; TCRdb lists only in-frame clones, some missing. Found here are some 350,000 clones, more than 80% of them singletons; the top ten hold 3%. V was clipped by 4 bases and J by 0 bases; unmatched bases: 8. From germline, CDR1 is SGHRS and CDR2 YFSETQ. The CDR3 covers 16 residues. The rearrangement links TRBV5-1 to TRBJ2-5; TRBD2 matches 8 bases. Sequencing was done on a sample of peripheral blood. The receptor comes from a woman aged 25 to 39 with COVID-19, enrolled during active disease. DNA for the CDR3: TGCGCCAGCAGCCCCGGACTAGCACGAGACCAAGAGACCCAGTACTTC. Its translation: CASSPGLARDQETQYF.